The sample holds a few counts of the clone carrying this T cell receptor beta chain. Antigen specificity is unknown. This entry belongs to a study of response to subunit inactivated influenza vaccine. General study points: Every seasonal influenza vaccination brings in few new T cells, the authors suggested.

TCRdb re-analysed the RT-PCR reads in MiXCR, keeping a single row per CDR3 protein. The sample lists about 520,000 distinct CDR3 sequences, less than 30% occurring once. The source was CD4+ T cells sorted from PBMCs, collected about 5 days after vaccination. The sequence was collected from a man in his forties or fifties who received an inactivated influenza vaccine.

The CDR3: CASSSRDITYEQYF. CDR3 DNA: TGTGCCAGCAGTTCCCGGGACATTACCTACGAGCAGTACTTC. This chain joins TRBV6-5 and TRBJ2-7; tentatively, D is TRBD1 (6 bases). The CDR3 is 14 residues long. Germline lookup yields CDR1 MNHEY and CDR2 SVGAGI. Trimming took 4 bases from V and 2 from J, leaving 12 bases between them.